This T cell receptor beta chain was sequenced during a study of blood T cell repertoires in COVID-19. Original processing methods: Scientists estimated how many nucleated cells there were by amplifying reference gene primers. The data were produced by immunoSEQ multiplex PCR, yet TCRdb's version contains in-frame clones alone and is incomplete. V, J and clone size were drawn from that table, and D and trimming were deduced from the DNA. The sample lists almost 200,000 clones, roughly nine tenths occurring once. Per the germline V gene, CDR1 is KGHSH and CDR2 is LQKENI. This CDR3 contains 14 residues. Losses at the gene ends were 3 bases for V and 3 bases for J; bases not matched to a gene: 4.

This TCR was recovered from a woman in her 70s with acute or convalescent COVID-19. The chain recombines TRBV18 with TRBJ2-7; 8 nucleotides agree with TRBD1. Sequencing was carried out using peripheral blood. CDR3 coding DNA: TGTGCCAGCTCACCTCGACAGGGGATCTACGAGCAGTACTTC. This sequence encodes CASSPRQGIYEQYF.